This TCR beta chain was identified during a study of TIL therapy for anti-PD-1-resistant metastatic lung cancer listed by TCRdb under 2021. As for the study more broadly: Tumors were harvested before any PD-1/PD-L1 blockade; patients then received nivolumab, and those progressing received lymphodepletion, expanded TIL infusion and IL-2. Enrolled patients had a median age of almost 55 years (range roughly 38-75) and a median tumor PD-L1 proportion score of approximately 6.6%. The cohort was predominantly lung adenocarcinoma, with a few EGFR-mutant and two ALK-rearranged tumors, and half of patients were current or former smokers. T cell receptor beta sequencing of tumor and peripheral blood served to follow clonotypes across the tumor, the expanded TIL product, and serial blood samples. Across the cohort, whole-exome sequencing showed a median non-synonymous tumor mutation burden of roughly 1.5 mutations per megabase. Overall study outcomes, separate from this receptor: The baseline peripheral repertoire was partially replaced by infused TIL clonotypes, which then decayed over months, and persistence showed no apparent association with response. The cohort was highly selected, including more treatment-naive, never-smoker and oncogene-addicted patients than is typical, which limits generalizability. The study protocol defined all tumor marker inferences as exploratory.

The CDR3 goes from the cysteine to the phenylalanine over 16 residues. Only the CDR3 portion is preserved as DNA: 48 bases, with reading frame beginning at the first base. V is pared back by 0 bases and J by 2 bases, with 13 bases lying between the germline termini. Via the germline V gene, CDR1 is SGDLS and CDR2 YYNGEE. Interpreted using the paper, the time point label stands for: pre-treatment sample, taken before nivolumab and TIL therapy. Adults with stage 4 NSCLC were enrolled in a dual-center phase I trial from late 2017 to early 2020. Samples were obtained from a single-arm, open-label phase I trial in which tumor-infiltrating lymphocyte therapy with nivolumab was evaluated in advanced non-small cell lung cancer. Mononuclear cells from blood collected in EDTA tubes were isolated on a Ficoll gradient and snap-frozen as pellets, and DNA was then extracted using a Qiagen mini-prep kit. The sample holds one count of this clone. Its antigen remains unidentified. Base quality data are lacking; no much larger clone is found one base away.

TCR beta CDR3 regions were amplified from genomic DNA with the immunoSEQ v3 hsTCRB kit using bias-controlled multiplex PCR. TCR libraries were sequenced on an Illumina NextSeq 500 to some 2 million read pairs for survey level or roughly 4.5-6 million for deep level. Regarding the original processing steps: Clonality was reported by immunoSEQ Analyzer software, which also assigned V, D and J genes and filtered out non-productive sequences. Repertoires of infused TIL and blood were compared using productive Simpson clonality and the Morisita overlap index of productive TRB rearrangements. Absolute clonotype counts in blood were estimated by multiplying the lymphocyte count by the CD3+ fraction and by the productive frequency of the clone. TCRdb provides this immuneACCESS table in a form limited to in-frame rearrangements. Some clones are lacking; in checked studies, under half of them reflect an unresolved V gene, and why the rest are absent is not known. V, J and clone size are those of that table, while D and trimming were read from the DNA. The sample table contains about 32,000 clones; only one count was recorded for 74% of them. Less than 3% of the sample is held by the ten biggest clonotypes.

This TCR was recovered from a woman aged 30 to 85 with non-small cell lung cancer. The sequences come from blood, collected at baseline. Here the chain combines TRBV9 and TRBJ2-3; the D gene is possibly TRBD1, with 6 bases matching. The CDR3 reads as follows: CASSVVGGVDTDTQYF. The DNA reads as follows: TGTGCCAGCAGCGTAGTTGGGGGCGTCGACACAGATACGCAGTATTTT.